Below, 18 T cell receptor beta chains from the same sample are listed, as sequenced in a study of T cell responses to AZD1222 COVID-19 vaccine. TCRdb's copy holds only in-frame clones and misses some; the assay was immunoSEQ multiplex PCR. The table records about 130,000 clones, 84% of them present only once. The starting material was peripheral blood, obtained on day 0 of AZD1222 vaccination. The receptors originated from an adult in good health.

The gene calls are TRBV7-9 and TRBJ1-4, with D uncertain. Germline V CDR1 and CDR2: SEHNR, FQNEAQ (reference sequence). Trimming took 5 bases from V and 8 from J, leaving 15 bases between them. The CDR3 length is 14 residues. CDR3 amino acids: CASSTGPGGEKLFF. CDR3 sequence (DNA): TGTGCCAGCAGCACGGGCCCGGGAGGGGAAAAACTGTTTTTT.

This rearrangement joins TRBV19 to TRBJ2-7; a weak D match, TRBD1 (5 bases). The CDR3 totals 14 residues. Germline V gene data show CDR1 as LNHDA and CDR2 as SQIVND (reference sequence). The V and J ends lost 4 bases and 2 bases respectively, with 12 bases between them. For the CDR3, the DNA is TGTGCCAGTAGTAACCAGGGATCCACCTACGAGCAGTACTTC. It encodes CASSNQGSTYEQYF.

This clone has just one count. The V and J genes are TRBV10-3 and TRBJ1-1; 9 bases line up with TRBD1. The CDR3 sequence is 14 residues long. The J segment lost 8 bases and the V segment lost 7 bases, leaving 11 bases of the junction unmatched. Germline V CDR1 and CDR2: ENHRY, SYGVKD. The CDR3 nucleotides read TGTGCCATCACCGAGGGACAGGGTATACCCGAAGCTTTCTTT. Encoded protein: CAITEGQGIPEAFF.

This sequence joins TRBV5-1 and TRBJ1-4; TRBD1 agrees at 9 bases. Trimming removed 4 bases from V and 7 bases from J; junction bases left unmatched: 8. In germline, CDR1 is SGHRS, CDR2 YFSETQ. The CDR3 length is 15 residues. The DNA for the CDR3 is TGCGCCAGCAGCCACTCACAGGGGGCAGGTGAAAAACTGTTTTTT. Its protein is CASSHSQGAGEKLFF.

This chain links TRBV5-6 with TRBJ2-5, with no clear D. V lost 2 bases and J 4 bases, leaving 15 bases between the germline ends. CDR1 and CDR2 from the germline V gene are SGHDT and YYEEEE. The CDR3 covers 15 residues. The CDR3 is CASSLQRRVGETQYF. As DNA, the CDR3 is TGTGCCAGCAGCTTACAGCGACGGGTAGGAGAGACCCAGTACTTC. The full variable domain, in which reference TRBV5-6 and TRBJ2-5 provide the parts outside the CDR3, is DAGVTQSPTHLIKTRGQQVTLRCSPKSGHDTVSWYQQALGQGPQFIFQYYEEEERQRGNFPDRFSGHQFPNYSSELNVNALLLGDSALYLCASSLQRRVGETQYFGPGTRLLVL.

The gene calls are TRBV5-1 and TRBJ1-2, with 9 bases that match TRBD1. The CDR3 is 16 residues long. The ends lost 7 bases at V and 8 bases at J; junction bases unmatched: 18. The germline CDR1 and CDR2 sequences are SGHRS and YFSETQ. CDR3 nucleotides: TGCGCCAGCTATCCCGGGACAGGGAGGATGGTAGGAGGCTACACCTTC. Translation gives CASYPGTGRMVGGYTF.

In nucleotides, the CDR3 is TGTGCCAGCAGCTTAGCTCTTTCAACTAATGAAAAACTGTTTTTT. Its protein product is CASSLALSTNEKLFF. J is TRBJ1-4 and V is TRBV7-8; D not resolved. V lost 0 bases and J 0 bases, leaving 5 bases between the germline ends. The CDR3 covers 15 residues. Germline loops: CDR1 SGHVS, CDR2 FQNEAQ.

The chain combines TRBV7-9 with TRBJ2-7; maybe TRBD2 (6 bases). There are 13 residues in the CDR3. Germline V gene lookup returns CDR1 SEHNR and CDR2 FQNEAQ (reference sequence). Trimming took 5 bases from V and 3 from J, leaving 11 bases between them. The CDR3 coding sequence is TGTGCCAGCAGCCCCGCGGGAAACTACGAGCAGTACTTC. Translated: CASSPAGNYEQYF. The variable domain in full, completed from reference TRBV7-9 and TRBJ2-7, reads DTGVSQNPRHKITKRGQNVTFRCDPISEHNRLYWYRQTLGQGPEFLTYFQNEAQLEKSRLLSDRFSAERPKGSFSTLEIQRTEQGDSAMYLCASSPAGNYEQYFGPGTRLTVT.

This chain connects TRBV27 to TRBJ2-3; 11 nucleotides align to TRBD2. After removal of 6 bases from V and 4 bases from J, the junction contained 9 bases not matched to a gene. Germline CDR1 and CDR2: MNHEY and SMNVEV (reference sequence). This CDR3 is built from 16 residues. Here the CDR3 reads CASRSRTSGPADTQYF. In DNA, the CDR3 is TGTGCCAGCAGATCCCGGACTAGCGGGCCCGCAGATACGCAGTATTTT.

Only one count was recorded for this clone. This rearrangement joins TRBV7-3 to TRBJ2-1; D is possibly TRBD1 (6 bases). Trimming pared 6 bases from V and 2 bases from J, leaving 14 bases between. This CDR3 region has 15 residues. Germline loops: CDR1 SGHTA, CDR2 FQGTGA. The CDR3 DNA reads TGTGCCAGCAGGCAAGATGGGGGCGCCTACAATGAGCAGTTCTTC. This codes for CASRQDGGAYNEQFF.

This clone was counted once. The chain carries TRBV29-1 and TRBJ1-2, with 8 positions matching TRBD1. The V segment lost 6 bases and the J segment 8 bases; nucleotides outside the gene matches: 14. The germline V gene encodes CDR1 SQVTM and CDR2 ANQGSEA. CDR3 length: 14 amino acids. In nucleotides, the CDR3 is TGCAGCGTACTAGGACAGGGTGAGGGGAGGGGCTACACCTTC. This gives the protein CSVLGQGEGRGYTF.

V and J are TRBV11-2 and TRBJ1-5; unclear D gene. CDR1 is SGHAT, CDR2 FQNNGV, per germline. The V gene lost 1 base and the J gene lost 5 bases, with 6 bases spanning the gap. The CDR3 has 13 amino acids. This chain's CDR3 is CASSLVRDQPQHF. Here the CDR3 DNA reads TGTGCCAGCAGCTTAGTAAGGGATCAGCCCCAGCATTTT.

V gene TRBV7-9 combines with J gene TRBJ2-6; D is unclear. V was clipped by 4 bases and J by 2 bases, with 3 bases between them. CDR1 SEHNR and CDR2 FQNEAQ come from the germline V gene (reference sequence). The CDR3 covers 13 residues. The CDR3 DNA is TGTGCCAGCAGCTCAGCTGGGGCCAACGTCCTGACTTTC. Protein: CASSSAGANVLTF.

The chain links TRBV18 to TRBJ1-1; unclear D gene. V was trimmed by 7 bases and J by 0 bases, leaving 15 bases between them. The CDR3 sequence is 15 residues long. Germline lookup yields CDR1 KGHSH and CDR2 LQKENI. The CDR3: CASLASGIMNTEAFF. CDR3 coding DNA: TGTGCCAGCTTGGCTTCGGGGATCATGAACACTGAAGCTTTCTTT.

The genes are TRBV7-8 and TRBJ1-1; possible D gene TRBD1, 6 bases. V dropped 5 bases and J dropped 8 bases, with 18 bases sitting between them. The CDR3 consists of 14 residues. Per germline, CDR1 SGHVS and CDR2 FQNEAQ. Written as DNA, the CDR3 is TGTGCCAGCAGCCCCCCCAGGGGCTCGGGAGAAGCTTTCTTT. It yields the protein CASSPPRGSGEAFF.

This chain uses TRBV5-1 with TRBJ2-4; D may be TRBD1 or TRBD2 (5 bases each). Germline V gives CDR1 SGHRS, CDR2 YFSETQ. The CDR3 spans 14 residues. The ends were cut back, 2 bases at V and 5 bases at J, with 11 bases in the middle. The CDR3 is CASSFMVGENIQYF. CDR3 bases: TGCGCCAGCAGCTTTATGGTGGGGGAAAACATTCAGTACTTC.

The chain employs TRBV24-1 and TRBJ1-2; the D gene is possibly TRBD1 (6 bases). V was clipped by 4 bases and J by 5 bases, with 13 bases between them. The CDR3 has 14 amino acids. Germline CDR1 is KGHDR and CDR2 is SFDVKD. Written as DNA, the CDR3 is TGTGCCACCAGTGAGGATGGGACAATTTATGGCTACACCTTC. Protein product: CATSEDGTIYGYTF.

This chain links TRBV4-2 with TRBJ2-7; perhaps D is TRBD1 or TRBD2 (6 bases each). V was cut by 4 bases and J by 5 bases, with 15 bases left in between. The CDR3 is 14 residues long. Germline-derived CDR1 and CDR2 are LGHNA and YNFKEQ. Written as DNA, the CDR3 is TGTGCCAGCAGCCTGGGGGGCTCAACCAACGAGCAGTACTTC. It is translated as CASSLGGSTNEQYF.